Listed below are T cell receptor beta chains from one sample, sequenced in a study of T cells in pancreatic ductal adenocarcinoma. Here immunoSEQ multiplex PCR was the method, and the copy in TCRdb shows in-frame clones only, minus some. In the table there are about 98,000 clones, over 90% of which are singletons. Sequencing was carried out using PBMCs. These receptors all come from a human donor with pancreatic ductal adenocarcinoma. CDR3s include the opening cysteine and the closing phenylalanine or tryptophan. The D gene is left open where the match is weak. Only part of the rows carry a size: once, few, many, or a class if the clone is expanded.

D,size,V,J,CDR3,DNA
TRBD1,NA,TRBV28,TRBJ1-2,CASSPADGQGYSYGYTF,TGTGCCAGCAGTCCCGCCGATGGACAGGGCTATAGCTATGGCTACACCTTC
TRBD1,NA,TRBV7-8,TRBJ2-7,CASSSREGGDKYEQYF,TGTGCCAGCAGCTCCCGGGAAGGGGGCGATAAATACGAGCAGTACTTC
NA,NA,TRBV21-1,TRBJ2-5,CASSPLSQYF,TGTGCCAGCAGCCCCCTTTCCCAGTACTTC
NA,NA,TRBV9,TRBJ2-1,CASSVRDSGYNEQFF,TGTGCCAGCAGCGTCCGGGATTCTGGTTACAATGAGCAGTTCTTC
NA,once,TRBV29-1,TRBJ1-1,CSVYPPGGEAFF,TGCAGCGTTTACCCCCCGGGGGGGGAGGCTTTCTTT
NA,NA,TRBV5-6,TRBJ2-1,CASSLWGDEQFF,TGTGCCAGCAGCTTGTGGGGGGATGAGCAGTTCTTC
NA,NA,TRBV11-2,TRBJ2-7,CASSLEAGMHEQYF,TGTGCCAGCAGCTTAGAGGCCGGGATGCACGAGCAGTACTTC
TRBD2,NA,TRBV4-1,TRBJ2-7,CASSQGPLLAGNYEQYF,TGCGCCAGCAGCCAAGGCCCTCTACTAGCGGGAAACTACGAGCAGTACTTC
TRBD1,NA,TRBV28,TRBJ2-7,CASSPPGTGGYEQYF,TGTGCCAGCAGCCCGCCCGGGACAGGGGGCTACGAGCAGTACTTC
NA,NA,TRBV27,TRBJ2-7,CASSFNRVRNYEQYF,TGTGCCAGCAGTTTCAACAGGGTAAGGAACTACGAGCAGTACTTC
NA,NA,TRBV5-6,TRBJ1-1,CASSFWAGDTEAFF,TGTGCCAGCAGCTTTTGGGCAGGGGACACTGAAGCTTTCTTT
NA,NA,TRBV30,TRBJ1-5,CAWSAYAGNQPQHF,TGTGCCTGGAGTGCCTACGCGGGCAATCAGCCCCAGCATTTT
NA,NA,TRBV15,TRBJ2-1,CATSRDFPGILNEQFF,TGTGCCACCAGCAGAGACTTCCCGGGAATACTTAATGAGCAGTTCTTC
TRBD1,NA,TRBV5-4,TRBJ1-2,CASSSSTGSYGYTF,TGTGCCAGCAGCTCCTCGACAGGGAGCTATGGCTACACCTTC
NA,NA,TRBV27,TRBJ2-7,CASSQLGYEQYF,TGTGCCAGCAGCCAGCTCGGGTACGAGCAGTACTTC
NA,NA,TRBV18,TRBJ1-1,CASSRGGNTEAFF,TGTGCCAGCTCACGGGGAGGAAACACTGAAGCTTTCTTT
TRBD1,NA,TRBV18,TRBJ2-5,CASSPLGQQETQYF,TGTGCCAGCTCACCTCTGGGACAGCAAGAGACCCAGTACTTC
NA,NA,TRBV28,TRBJ2-3,CASSFLAGQLPDTQYF,TGTGCCAGCAGTTTCCTCGCAGGTCAACTTCCAGATACGCAGTATTTT
NA,NA,TRBV6-5,TRBJ1-1,CASSYGSRGTEAFF,TGTGCCAGCAGTTACGGTTCCAGGGGCACTGAAGCTTTCTTT
TRBD1,NA,TRBV2,TRBJ2-5,CASSPRGTGPQETQYF,TGTGCCAGCAGCCCTAGAGGGACAGGGCCTCAAGAGACCCAGTACTTC
NA,NA,TRBV20-1,TRBJ1-2,CSVPVQRGYTF,TGCAGTGTCCCCGTCCAGCGTGGCTACACCTTC
TRBD1,NA,TRBV28,TRBJ2-7,CASSSPGQGAYEQYF,TGTGCCAGCAGTTCGCCGGGACAGGGGGCCTACGAGCAGTACTTC
TRBD1,NA,TRBV7-9,TRBJ2-7,CASSLMQGAYEQYF,TGTGCCAGCAGCTTAATGCAGGGGGCCTACGAGCAGTACTTC
TRBD1,NA,TRBV5-1,TRBJ2-1,CASSLWDSNEQFF,TGCGCCAGCAGCTTGTGGGACAGCAATGAGCAGTTCTTC
TRBD2,NA,TRBV9,TRBJ2-1,CASSVGGLGSAGGAPYNEQFF,TGTGCCAGCAGCGTAGGGGGATTGGGGAGCGCGGGAGGTGCCCCCTACAATGAGCAGTTCTTC
NA,NA,TRBV7-2,TRBJ2-2,CASSPHRDRGTGELFF,TGTGCCAGCAGCCCCCACAGGGACCGAGGCACCGGGGAGCTGTTTTTT
TRBD1,NA,TRBV29-1,TRBJ2-1,CSVERGLRDNEQFF,TGCAGCGTTGAGAGGGGGCTGAGGGACAATGAGCAGTTCTTC
NA,once,TRBV7-8,TRBJ1-2,CASSLASTNGGYTF,TGTGCCAGCAGCTTAGCAAGCACGAATGGTGGCTACACCTTC
NA,NA,TRBV30,TRBJ1-1,CAWRGNREAFF,TGTGCCTGGAGAGGAAACAGGGAAGCTTTCTTT
NA,NA,TRBV2,TRBJ2-2,CASRELKDSLNTGELFF,TGTGCCAGCAGGGAACTAAAAGACTCCCTTAACACCGGGGAGCTGTTTTTT
TRBD1,NA,TRBV5-1,TRBJ2-7,CASSSEGTGTWEQYF,TGCGCCAGCAGCTCGGAGGGGACAGGGACGTGGGAGCAGTACTTC
NA,NA,TRBV29-1,TRBJ2-7,CSVPVGSSYEQYF,TGCAGCGTTCCTGTCGGGAGCTCCTACGAGCAGTACTTC
NA,NA,TRBV6-4,TRBJ2-2,CASSVDFVTGELFF,TGTGCCAGCAGTGTAGACTTCGTCACCGGGGAGCTGTTTTTT
TRBD1,NA,TRBV28,TRBJ1-5,CASSYGDRGVNQPQHF,TGTGCCAGCAGCTATGGGGACAGGGGTGTGAATCAGCCCCAGCATTTT
NA,NA,TRBV5-4,TRBJ1-6,CASSLAGGGNSPLHF,TGTGCCAGCAGCCTTGCGGGGGGCGGGAATTCACCCCTCCACTTT
TRBD1,NA,TRBV28,TRBJ1-4,CASSLGQTNEKLFF,TGTGCCAGCAGTTTGGGACAGACTAATGAAAAACTGTTTTTT
NA,NA,TRBV4-1,TRBJ2-1,CASSQPQGVEQFF,TGCGCCAGCAGCCAACCACAAGGGGTTGAGCAGTTCTTC
NA,once,TRBV7-2,TRBJ2-7,CASSFWRDPYEQYF,TGTGCCAGCAGCTTCTGGAGGGATCCTTACGAGCAGTACTTC
TRBD1,NA,TRBV7-3,TRBJ2-1,CASSPRTGEVNEQFF,TGTGCCAGCAGCCCCCGGACAGGGGAGGTCAATGAGCAGTTCTTC
TRBD2,NA,TRBV5-1,TRBJ2-2,CASGLAGGNSLPSANTGELFF,TGCGCCAGCGGGCTAGCGGGAGGAAATTCCCTACCTAGCGCGAACACCGGGGAGCTGTTTTTT
NA,NA,TRBV9,TRBJ2-2,CASSPYGSGELFF,TGTGCCAGCAGCCCCTATGGGAGCGGGGAGCTGTTTTTT
TRBD2,once,TRBV5-1,TRBJ2-7,CASSFLLSGTPEQYF,TGCGCCAGCAGCTTCTTACTTAGCGGGACGCCCGAGCAGTACTTC
TRBD2,NA,TRBV11-2,TRBJ2-7,CASSFQAAGGRIYEQYF,TGTGCCAGCAGCTTTCAGGCTGCGGGAGGCCGCATCTACGAGCAGTACTTC
NA,NA,TRBV10-3,TRBJ1-2,CATSETGMNYGYTF,TGTGCCACCTCCGAGACGGGGATGAACTATGGCTACACCTTC
TRBD1,NA,TRBV4-3,TRBJ1-2,CASSLETGDPYGYTF,TGCGCCAGCAGCCTAGAGACAGGGGATCCCTATGGCTACACCTTC
NA,many,TRBV9,TRBJ1-2,CASSVGTGHYGYTF,TGTGCCAGCAGCGTAGGCACAGGCCACTATGGCTACACCTTC